This TCR beta chain is drawn from a study of cytomegalovirus exposure and HLA in healthy donors. Primers for the PCR totalled 60 Vbeta and 13 Jbeta. Libraries were prepared by immunoSEQ multiplex PCR; TCRdb keeps only in-frame clonotypes and omits some of them. This table has a few hundred thousand clones, approximately 90% appearing once. A few counts support this clone. The antigen remains undetermined. Study-level points and caveats: An analysis was carried out later, and it reportedly showed fewer N-insertions in an Asian-associated ancestry cluster than the approximately 680-donor mean. As was reported, the HLA-A and HLA-B alleles of most subjects were accurately predicted from TCR beta sequences. The authors enumerated some 170 TCR beta chains as linked to cytomegalovirus.

The sequence came from a woman aged 18-29 years in good health and CMV-seronegative. Material for sequencing was PBMCs.

The CDR3 region has the DNA TGTGCCAGCAGTGAAATGAGCTCCTATAATTCACCCCTCCACTTT. This codes for CASSEMSSYNSPLHF. The chain combines TRBV6-1 with TRBJ1-6; D unclear. Germline V gene data show CDR1 as MNHNS and CDR2 as SASEGT. Trimming left V 2 bases short and J 0 bases short, with 5 bases between. This CDR3 region has 15 residues.